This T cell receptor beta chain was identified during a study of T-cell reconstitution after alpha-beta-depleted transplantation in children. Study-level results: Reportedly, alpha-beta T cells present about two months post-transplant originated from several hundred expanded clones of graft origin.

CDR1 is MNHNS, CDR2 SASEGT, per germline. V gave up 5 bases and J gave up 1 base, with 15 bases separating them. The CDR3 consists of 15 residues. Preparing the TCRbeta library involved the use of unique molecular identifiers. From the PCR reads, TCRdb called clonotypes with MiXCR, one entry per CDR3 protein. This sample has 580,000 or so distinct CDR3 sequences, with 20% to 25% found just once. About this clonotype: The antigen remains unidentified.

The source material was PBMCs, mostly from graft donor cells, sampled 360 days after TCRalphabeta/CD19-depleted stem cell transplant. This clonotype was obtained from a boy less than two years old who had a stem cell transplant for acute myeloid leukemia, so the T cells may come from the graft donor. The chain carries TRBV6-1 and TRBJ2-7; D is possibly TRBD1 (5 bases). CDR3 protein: CASSRNSDRSYEQYF. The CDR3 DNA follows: TGTGCCAGCAGTCGTAACTCAGACAGATCCTACGAGCAGTACTTC.